Listed below are T cell receptor beta chains from one sample, sequenced in a study of blood T cell repertoires in COVID-19. Measured with immunoSEQ multiplex PCR; TCRdb has only the in-frame clones, and not every one. The table records around 70,000 clones, approximately 85% of them present only once. Sequences were obtained from peripheral blood. These receptors were collected from a man in his 70s with acute or convalescent COVID-19. CDR3s include the opening cysteine and the closing phenylalanine or tryptophan.

J | V | CDR3
TRBJ1-2 | TRBV5-1 | CASSLTGSYYGYTF
TRBJ2-5 | TRBV29-1 | CSVEDWRIQETQYF
TRBJ1-4 | TRBV5-1 | CASSLDRPGKGEKLFF
TRBJ2-1 | TRBV11-3 | CASSPLDAGINEQFF
TRBJ1-2 | TRBV29-1 | CSVGDRGANYGYTF
TRBJ1-2 | TRBV5-1 | CASSLESGGHYGYTF
TRBJ1-2 | TRBV15 | CATSRENSANYGYTF
TRBJ2-1 | TRBV11-2 | CASSIGLSPYNEQFF
TRBJ1-3 | TRBV7-9 | CASFPSPSGNTIYF
TRBJ2-5 | TRBV5-4 | CASSPRTSGGQETQYF
TRBJ2-1 | TRBV9 | CASSVAPQGTRNEQFF
TRBJ1-1 | TRBV18 | CASSPLPVPKNTEAFF
TRBJ1-2 | TRBV3-1/TRBV3-2 | CASRPTGAANYGYTF
TRBJ2-5 | TRBV2 | CASSGRGSETQYF
TRBJ2-3 | TRBV4-3 | CASSQDAVGTSTDTQYF
TRBJ1-4 | TRBV30 | CAWSPPGQGNEKLFF
TRBJ2-5 | TRBV24-1 | CATSDARGPQETQYF
TRBJ2-6 | TRBV27 | CASSRTDLGFTGANVLTF
TRBJ1-5 | TRBV6-2/TRBV6-3 | CASRYGQTSNQPQHF
TRBJ1-5 | TRBV3-1/TRBV3-2 | CASSGQPNQPQHF
TRBJ1-3 | TRBV5-1 | CASSLAGQGVFGNTIYF
TRBJ2-2 | TRBV5-1 | CASSRGTTVLGATGELFF
TRBJ1-2 | TRBV7-9 | CASSPRLASNGYTF
TRBJ1-4 | TRBV21-1 | CASSSGDNRGPDEKLFF
TRBJ1-6 | TRBV7-2 | CASSARARRTGRNSPLHF
TRBJ1-1 | TRBV15 | CATSRDRGGATEAFF
TRBJ2-1 | TRBV5-4 | CASSLVRADEQFF
TRBJ2-7 | TRBV4-2 | CASSQAGEGGSYEQYF
TRBJ2-7 | TRBV27 | CASSERDRSREQYF
TRBJ2-7 | TRBV7-3 | CASSPSRRTPYEQYF
TRBJ1-1 | TRBV5-1 | CASSPAVATPTDTEAFF
TRBJ2-1 | TRBV11-3 | CASSPGVAGAIEQFF
TRBJ1-6 | TRBV6-5 | CASRQQQTYNSPLHF
TRBJ1-5 | TRBV6-5 | CASRLSNQPQHF
TRBJ1-2 | TRBV18 | CASSPIHKTGYGYTF
TRBJ1-1 | TRBV11-2 | CASSDTVLGTTEAFF
TRBJ2-2 | TRBV7-6 | CASSPGRANTGELFF
TRBJ1-2 | TRBV7-8 | CASSFGLPSYGYTF
TRBJ2-7 | TRBV2 | CASNGETYEQYF
TRBJ1-2 | TRBV2 | CASSQSWGGFGYTF
TRBJ2-7 | TRBV5-5 | CASSSTPTGQYF
TRBJ2-7 | TRBV6-1 | CASSERGPLRSYEQYF
TRBJ2-7 | TRBV3-1/TRBV3-2 | CASSQVEGTAYEQYF
TRBJ2-7 | TRBV5-1 | CASSLVVGGSNEQYF
TRBJ2-1 | TRBV28 | CASTTKAGAAEQFF
TRBJ2-1 | TRBV29-1 | CSVVEGNALNAYNEQFF